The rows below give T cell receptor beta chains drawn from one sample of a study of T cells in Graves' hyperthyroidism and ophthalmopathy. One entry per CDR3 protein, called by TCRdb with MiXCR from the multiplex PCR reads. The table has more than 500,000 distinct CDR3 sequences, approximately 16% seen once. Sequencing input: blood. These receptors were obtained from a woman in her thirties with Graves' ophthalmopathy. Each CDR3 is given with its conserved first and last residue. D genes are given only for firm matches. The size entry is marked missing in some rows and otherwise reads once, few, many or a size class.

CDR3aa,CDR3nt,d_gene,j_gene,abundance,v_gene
CASSPRASGSYNEQFF,TGTGCCAGCAGCCCCAGGGCCTCCGGCTCCTACAATGAGCAGTTCTTC,NA,TRBJ2-1,NA,TRBV12-3/TRBV12-4
CASSIGTGGAFF,TGTGCCAGTAGTATCGGGACAGGGGGAGCTTTCTTT,TRBD1,TRBJ1-1,NA,TRBV19
CAWTVLGDRQHSTNEKLFF,TGTGCCTGGACGGTTCTGGGGGATAGGCAGCATTCAACTAATGAAAAACTGTTTTTT,NA,TRBJ1-4,once,TRBV30
CAISEWQGARNTEAFF,TGTGCCATCAGTGAGTGGCAGGGGGCTAGGAACACTGAAGCTTTCTTT,TRBD1,TRBJ1-1,many,TRBV10-3
CASSGRAREKLFF,TGTGCCAGCAGTGGCCGTGCTAGGGAAAAACTGTTTTTT,NA,TRBJ1-4,many,TRBV6-1
CASRTTGNYGYTF,TGTGCCAGCAGGACGACAGGGAACTATGGCTACACCTTC,TRBD1,TRBJ1-2,many,TRBV28
CATGGESSYEQYF,TGTGCCACCGGGGGGGAGAGCTCCTACGAGCAGTACTTC,TRBD2,TRBJ2-7,many,TRBV28
CASSPTGTSYNEQFF,TGTGCCAGCAGTCCCACAGGGACGTCCTACAATGAGCAGTTCTTC,NA,TRBJ2-1,few,TRBV6-1
CASSQDVVKGETQYF,TGCGCCAGCAGCCAAGATGTGGTAAAGGGGGAGACCCAGTACTTC,NA,TRBJ2-5,few,TRBV4-1
CASSLAGRMEKLFF,TGTGCCAGCAGCTTAGCAGGCAGGATGGAAAAACTGTTTTTT,NA,TRBJ1-4,NA,TRBV7-2
CASSLEWAYEQYF,TGCGCCAGCAGCTTGGAATGGGCCTACGAGCAGTACTTC,NA,TRBJ2-7,many,TRBV5-1
CASCESGMDYNEQFF,TGTGCCAGTTGTGAGAGCGGGATGGATTACAATGAGCAGTTCTTC,TRBD2,TRBJ2-1,NA,TRBV19
CASSSGTGVPYEQYF,TGTGCCAGCAGCTCCGGGACAGGGGTGCCCTACGAGCAGTACTTC,TRBD1,TRBJ2-7,many,TRBV7-6
CSVLAGGRGGELFF,TGCAGCGTACTAGCGGGAGGGCGGGGCGGGGAGCTGTTTTTT,TRBD2,TRBJ2-2,NA,TRBV29-1
CASSLGQHNERFF,TGCGCCAGCAGCTTGGGCCAGCACAATGAGCGGTTCTTC,NA,TRBJ2-1,NA,TRBV5-1
CSVEVKEGWTEAFF,TGCAGCGTTGAAGTTAAGGAGGGTTGGACTGAAGCTTTCTTT,NA,TRBJ1-1,many,TRBV29-1
CASSPRQTPSGNTIYF,TGTGCCAGCTCACCACGTCAGACTCCCTCTGGAAACACCATATATTTT,NA,TRBJ1-3,many,TRBV18
CASSVGTLSNQPQHF,TGTGCCAGCAGTGTCGGGACTCTCAGCAATCAGCCCCAGCATTTT,NA,TRBJ1-5,NA,TRBV28
CASEEHGSGTKNIQYF,TGTGCCAGTGAGGAACACGGGAGTGGAACCAAAAACATTCAGTACTTC,NA,TRBJ2-4,many,TRBV28
CASSFFDGQGKGLAGERRYEQYF,TGTGCCAGCAGTTTTTTTGATGGACAGGGGAAAGGACTAGCGGGAGAAAGGCGCTACGAGCAGTACTTC,TRBD2,TRBJ2-7,many,TRBV12-3/TRBV12-4
CASSHDTIGGEKLFF,TGTGCCAGCAGCCACGACACCATCGGTGGCGAAAAACTGTTTTTT,NA,TRBJ1-4,NA,TRBV14
CASSLRGDLAKNIQYF,TGTGCCAGCAGTCTCCGGGGGGACCTAGCCAAAAACATTCAGTACTTC,TRBD2,TRBJ2-4,NA,TRBV28
CSAGGGNGYTF,TGCAGTGCTGGGGGAGGGAACGGCTACACCTTC,NA,TRBJ1-2,many,TRBV20-1
CASSALGARSYEQYF,TGTGCCAGCAGTGCGCTCGGGGCACGCTCCTACGAGCAGTACTTC,NA,TRBJ2-7,many,TRBV28
CASSTDGASNQPQHF,TGCGCCAGCAGCACGGACGGAGCTAGCAATCAGCCCCAGCATTTT,NA,TRBJ1-5,few,TRBV5-1
CASSADSSGSSPYEQYF,TGTGCCAGCAGCGCTGACTCTAGCGGGAGCAGTCCCTACGAGCAGTACTTC,TRBD2,TRBJ2-7,NA,TRBV9
CASSLSGLASEQFF,TGTGCCAGCAGTTTATCCGGACTAGCCTCTGAGCAGTTCTTC,TRBD2,TRBJ2-1,many,TRBV28
CASSKPGTSGSKQYF,TGTGCCAGCAGTAAACCCGGGACTAGCGGGAGCAAGCAGTACTTC,TRBD2,TRBJ2-7,NA,TRBV6-2/TRBV6-3
CASNSPGDTEAFF,TGTGCCAGCAACAGCCCTGGGGACACTGAAGCTTTCTTT,NA,TRBJ1-1,many,TRBV6-1
CASSEWGMGAYNEQFF,TGTGCCAGCAGTGAATGGGGAATGGGGGCCTACAATGAGCAGTTCTTC,NA,TRBJ2-1,few,TRBV25-1
CASRSQENEQFF,TGTGCCAGCAGGAGCCAGGAGAATGAGCAGTTCTTC,NA,TRBJ2-1,few,TRBV6-2/TRBV6-3
CSAPGKREVSYNEQFF,TGCAGTGCTCCCGGAAAAAGGGAGGTCTCCTACAATGAGCAGTTCTTC,NA,TRBJ2-1,few,TRBV20-1
CASSPGERAYYNEQFF,TGTGCCAGCTCACCAGGTGAGAGGGCCTACTACAATGAGCAGTTCTTC,NA,TRBJ2-1,many,TRBV18
CASSPPSTGELFF,TGTGCCAGCTCACCACCGTCAACCGGGGAGCTGTTTTTT,NA,TRBJ2-2,many,TRBV18
CASTGLAKNIQYF,TGTGCCAGCACGGGCCTAGCCAAAAACATTCAGTACTTC,NA,TRBJ2-4,few,TRBV12-3/TRBV12-4
CSVDDGTYEQYF,TGCAGCGTTGATGACGGAACCTACGAGCAGTACTTC,NA,TRBJ2-7,NA,TRBV29-1
CASSLGLAGATGTGELFF,TGTGCCAGCAGCCTGGGACTAGCGGGAGCGACGGGCACCGGGGAGCTGTTTTTT,TRBD2,TRBJ2-2,many,TRBV7-9
CASSFTGTANEKLFF,TGTGCCAGCAGTTTTACCGGGACAGCTAATGAAAAACTGTTTTTT,TRBD1,TRBJ1-4,many,TRBV28
CASGQDGDTQYF,TGTGCCAGCGGTCAGGACGGGGATACGCAGTATTTT,NA,TRBJ2-3,NA,TRBV28
CASSLEGNSYEQYF,TGTGCCAGCAGTTTAGAGGGTAATTCCTACGAGCAGTACTTC,NA,TRBJ2-7,few,TRBV12-3/TRBV12-4
CASTQGTRGEKLFF,TGTGCCAGCACCCAAGGGACACGGGGAGAAAAACTGTTTTTT,NA,TRBJ1-4,once,TRBV28
CATSPRVSGTYSTDTQYF,TGTGCCACCAGTCCCCGAGTTAGCGGGACGTATAGCACAGATACGCAGTATTTT,TRBD2,TRBJ2-3,few,TRBV24-1
CASSHGIGQNNQPQHF,TGTGCCAGCAGCCACGGCATAGGACAGAATAATCAGCCCCAGCATTTT,NA,TRBJ1-5,few,TRBV4-2
CASSQRDRDYGYTF,TGCGCCAGCAGCCAGCGGGACAGAGACTATGGCTACACCTTC,TRBD1,TRBJ1-2,few,TRBV4-1
CASHPGPRDTGELFF,TGTGCCAGCCATCCGGGACCGAGAGACACCGGGGAGCTGTTTTTT,NA,TRBJ2-2,NA,TRBV13
CASSPFPGQENTGELFF,TGTGCCAGCAGTCCTTTTCCGGGACAGGAGAACACCGGGGAGCTGTTTTTT,TRBD1,TRBJ2-2,NA,TRBV27
CSARDRDRDYEQYF,TGCAGTGCTAGAGATCGGGACAGAGACTACGAGCAGTACTTC,TRBD1,TRBJ2-7,many,TRBV20-1
CASSLVDTEAFF,TGCGCCAGCAGCTTGGTGGACACTGAAGCTTTCTTT,NA,TRBJ1-1,many,TRBV5-1
CASSGPSAPAGGPRETQYF,TGCGCCAGCAGTGGACCCTCCGCCCCAGCGGGAGGGCCTCGGGAGACCCAGTACTTC,TRBD2,TRBJ2-5,many,TRBV10-2
CASSPEDEDTQYF,TGTGCCAGCAGCCCTGAAGATGAGGATACGCAGTATTTT,NA,TRBJ2-3,many,TRBV6-1
CASSSADLQALHF,TGTGCCAGCTCATCGGCCGACCTTCAGGCCCTCCACTTT,NA,TRBJ1-6,many,TRBV18
CSVEGQGLLRGTGELFF,TGCAGCGTTGAGGGACAGGGCCTACTTAGGGGGACCGGGGAGCTGTTTTTT,TRBD1,TRBJ2-2,few,TRBV29-1
CASSPGTMGNTIYF,TGTGCCAGCTCACCAGGGACCATGGGAAACACCATATATTTT,NA,TRBJ1-3,NA,TRBV18
CASSVNGEAIQRDTEAFF,TGTGCCAGCTCAGTGAACGGGGAGGCAATCCAGCGGGACACTGAAGCTTTCTTT,NA,TRBJ1-1,NA,TRBV18
CASSLERTVGLGLGFF,TGTGCCAGCAGCTTGGAAAGGACAGTGGGATTGGGTTTAGGGTTCTTC,NA,TRBJ2-1,few,TRBV5-6